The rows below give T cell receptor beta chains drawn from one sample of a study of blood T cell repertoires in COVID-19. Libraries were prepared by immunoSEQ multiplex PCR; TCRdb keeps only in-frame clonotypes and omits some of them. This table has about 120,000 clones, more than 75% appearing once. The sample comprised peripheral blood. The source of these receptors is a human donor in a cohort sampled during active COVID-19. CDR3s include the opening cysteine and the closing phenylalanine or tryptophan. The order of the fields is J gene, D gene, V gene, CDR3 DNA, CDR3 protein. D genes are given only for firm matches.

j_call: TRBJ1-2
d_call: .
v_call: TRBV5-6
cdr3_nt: TGTGCCAGCAGCTTGATCCAACAGGGATATGGCTACACCTTC
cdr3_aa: CASSLIQQGYGYTF

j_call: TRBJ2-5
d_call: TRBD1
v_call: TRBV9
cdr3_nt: TGTGCCAGCAGCCCCCGGGACAGGGAGGTTGAGACCCAGTACTTC
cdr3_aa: CASSPRDREVETQYF

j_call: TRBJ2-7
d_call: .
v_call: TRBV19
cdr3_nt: TGTGCCAGTAGTATAGGGGCAGCCATCTACGAGCAGTACTTC
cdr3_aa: CASSIGAAIYEQYF

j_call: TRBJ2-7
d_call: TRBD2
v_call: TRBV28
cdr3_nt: TGTGCCAGCAGTTTAATTCCGGGGGGGAGCGGGCCGGGCGAGCAGTACTTC
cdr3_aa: CASSLIPGGSGPGEQYF

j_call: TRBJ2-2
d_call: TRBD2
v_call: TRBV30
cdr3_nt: TGTGCCTGGACGGTCACTAGCGGGGTCGCCGGGGAGCTGTTTTTT
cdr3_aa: CAWTVTSGVAGELFF

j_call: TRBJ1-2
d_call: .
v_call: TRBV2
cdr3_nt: TGTGCCAGCAGGAGGCGGCAGAACTATGGCTACACCTTC
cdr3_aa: CASRRRQNYGYTF

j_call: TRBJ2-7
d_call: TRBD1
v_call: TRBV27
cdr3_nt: TGTGCCAGCAGCCGCGGGGCAGGGGGCTTGTACGAGCAGTACTTC
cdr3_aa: CASSRGAGGLYEQYF

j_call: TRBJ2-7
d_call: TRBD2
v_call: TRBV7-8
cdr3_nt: TGTGCCAGCAGCTTAGTAGCGGGGGGAACGTTATACGAGCAGTACTTC
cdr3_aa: CASSLVAGGTLYEQYF

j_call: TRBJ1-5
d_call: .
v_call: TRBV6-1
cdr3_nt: TGTGCCAGCAGTGAAACCGCCCTCTATAGCAATCAGCCCCAGCATTTT
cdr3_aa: CASSETALYSNQPQHF

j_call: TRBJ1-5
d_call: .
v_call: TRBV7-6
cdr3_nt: TGTGCCAGCAGCCAACAGGGAGATCAGCCCCAGCATTTT
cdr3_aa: CASSQQGDQPQHF

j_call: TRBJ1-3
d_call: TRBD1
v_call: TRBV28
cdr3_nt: TGTGCCAGCAGTTTAGGGGGACAGGGGGGCACCATATATTTT
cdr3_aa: CASSLGGQGGTIYF

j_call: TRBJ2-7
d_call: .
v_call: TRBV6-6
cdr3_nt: TGTGCCAGCAGTTCGTTCAGGGCGAGTTTGCACTACGAGCAGTACTTC
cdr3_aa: CASSSFRASLHYEQYF